This T cell receptor (beta chain) is from a study of blood T cell repertoires in COVID-19. Turning to the study itself: In each case, the material was cDNA or gDNA derived from T cells, B-cell-depleted T cells, or PBMCs.

The repertoire was sequenced with immunoSEQ multiplex PCR; TCRdb's copy has only in-frame clones and lacks some. This repertoire shows about 71,000 clones, roughly 90% found once; its top ten account for roughly 2%. The CDR3 sequence is 18 residues long. The source material was peripheral blood. The genes are TRBV21-1 and TRBJ1-1. TRBV21-1 is a listed pseudogene. The TCR comes from a man aged 25-45 years with acute or convalescent COVID-19. The CDR3 DNA reads TGTGCCAGCAGCAAAGGGGGATGGGAGGGAAGGGTGAACACTGAAGCTTTCTTT. It specifies CASSKGGWEGRVNTEAFF.